This TCR beta chain comes out of a study of blood T cell repertoires in COVID-19. Study information: Both acute and convalescent COVID-19 samples were obtained from the United States, Italy and Spain. PBMCs, B-cell-depleted T cells, or T cells were the source of the cDNA or gDNA that made up the material.

Source study methods: The assay estimated nucleated cells by amplifying reference gene primers. Generated by immunoSEQ multiplex PCR, the TCRdb table keeps only in-frame clones and is missing some. V and J calls and clone size are copied from that table; D and trimming were computed from the DNA. The data hold tens of thousands of clones, with 89% observed a single time. The sequence derives from a man of 80 years or more with acute or convalescent COVID-19. The sample was peripheral blood.

For the CDR3, the DNA is TGTGCCACCAGCCGTGCCCTCGGGGGAGGGAATCAGCCCCAGCATTTT. Translation: CATSRALGGGNQPQHF. V and J are TRBV15 and TRBJ1-5; D is perhaps TRBD1 (5 bases). The CDR3 runs 16 residues. CDR1 and CDR2 (germline): LNHNV, YYDKDF (reference sequence). The ends were cut back, 5 bases at V and 4 bases at J, with 18 bases in the middle.